Sequencing of this T cell receptor beta chain was carried out in a study of cytomegalovirus exposure and HLA in healthy donors. V lost 0 bases and J lost 1, with 13 bases in between. Per the germline V gene, CDR1 is SGDLS and CDR2 is YYNGEE. CDR3 length: 16 amino acids. 60 Vbeta and 13 Jbeta primers were used in PCR. Profiling relied on immunoSEQ multiplex PCR, and the TCRdb table lists in-frame clones only, not all of them. The table lists fewer than 130,000 clones, around 85% of them singletons. The rearrangement uses TRBV9 and TRBJ1-1; D may be TRBD1 (5 bases). This receptor was taken from a man between 35 and 55 years old in good health and CMV-seronegative. The source material was PBMCs. The CDR3 loop is CASSVDRGTENTEAFF. The CDR3, as DNA: TGTGCCAGCAGCGTAGATAGGGGCACGGAGAACACTGAAGCTTTCTTT.